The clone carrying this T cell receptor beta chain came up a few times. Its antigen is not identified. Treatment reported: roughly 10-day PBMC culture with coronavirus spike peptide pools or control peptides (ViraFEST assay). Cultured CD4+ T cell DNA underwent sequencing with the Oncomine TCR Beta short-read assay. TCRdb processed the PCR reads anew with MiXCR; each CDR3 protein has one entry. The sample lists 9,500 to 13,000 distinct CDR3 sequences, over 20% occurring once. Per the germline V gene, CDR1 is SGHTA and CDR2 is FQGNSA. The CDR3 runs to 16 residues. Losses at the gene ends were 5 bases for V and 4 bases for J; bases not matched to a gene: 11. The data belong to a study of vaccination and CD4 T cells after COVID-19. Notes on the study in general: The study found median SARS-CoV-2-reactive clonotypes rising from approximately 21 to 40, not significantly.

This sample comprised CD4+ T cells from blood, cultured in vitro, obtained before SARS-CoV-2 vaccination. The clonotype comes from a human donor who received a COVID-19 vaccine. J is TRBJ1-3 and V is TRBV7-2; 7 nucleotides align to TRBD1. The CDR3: CASSGPGTDSGNTIYF. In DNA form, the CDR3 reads TGTGCCAGCAGCGGGCCGGGGACAGACTCCGGAAACACCATATATTTT.